This is a list of T cell receptor beta chains from one sample in a study of PD-L1 blockade in urothelial cancer. Some clones are missing from TCRdb's copy, which holds only in-frame ones; the method was immunoSEQ multiplex PCR. Among more than 90,000 clones listed, more than 85% were seen once. Sample: PBMCs, taken around atezolizumab (anti-PD-L1) treatment. These receptors originate from a man aged 60 to 75 with urothelial cancer. Each CDR3 is given with its conserved first and last residue. The order of the fields is J gene, V gene, clone size, CDR3 protein. A row's size may be missing; if present it is once, few, many or a size class.

TRBJ1-1 TRBV30 few CAWSQGEGMNTEAFF
TRBJ1-1 TRBV5-6 NA CASSYGGGREAFF
TRBJ2-3 TRBV5-1 NA CASSFPQGDTQYF
TRBJ2-1 TRBV2 NA CASSRQGVWEQFF
TRBJ2-5 TRBV18 NA CASSPRGESRETQYF
TRBJ1-1 TRBV19 NA CASSRITGGPTEAFF
TRBJ2-5 TRBV2 NA CASSEGPPGGRQETQYF
TRBJ1-4 TRBV4-1 NA CASSPRLDRGDEKLFF
TRBJ2-1 TRBV7-2 NA CASSPRLDSYNEQFF
TRBJ2-1 TRBV7-2 once CASSLEAGGVNEQFF
TRBJ2-7 TRBV7-2 NA CASSLAFSYEQYF
TRBJ2-3 TRBV7-2 NA CASSPVGLTDTQYF
TRBJ1-2 TRBV7-2 NA CASSPAPRDSYGYTF
TRBJ1-1 TRBV7-3 NA CASSLQGGTEAFF
TRBJ2-5 TRBV6-1 NA CASGLAGDRRETQYF
TRBJ2-5 TRBV7-6 NA CASQPGFQETQYF
TRBJ2-2 TRBV7-2 NA CASSDTGFAGELFF
TRBJ1-4 TRBV5-1 NA CASSLRGQEALFF
TRBJ2-3 TRBV5-1 few CASSSQASTDTQYF
TRBJ2-3 TRBV7-9 NA CASRPLPGTGPLSTDTQYF
TRBJ1-1 TRBV30 NA CAWSVFSTGNTEAFF